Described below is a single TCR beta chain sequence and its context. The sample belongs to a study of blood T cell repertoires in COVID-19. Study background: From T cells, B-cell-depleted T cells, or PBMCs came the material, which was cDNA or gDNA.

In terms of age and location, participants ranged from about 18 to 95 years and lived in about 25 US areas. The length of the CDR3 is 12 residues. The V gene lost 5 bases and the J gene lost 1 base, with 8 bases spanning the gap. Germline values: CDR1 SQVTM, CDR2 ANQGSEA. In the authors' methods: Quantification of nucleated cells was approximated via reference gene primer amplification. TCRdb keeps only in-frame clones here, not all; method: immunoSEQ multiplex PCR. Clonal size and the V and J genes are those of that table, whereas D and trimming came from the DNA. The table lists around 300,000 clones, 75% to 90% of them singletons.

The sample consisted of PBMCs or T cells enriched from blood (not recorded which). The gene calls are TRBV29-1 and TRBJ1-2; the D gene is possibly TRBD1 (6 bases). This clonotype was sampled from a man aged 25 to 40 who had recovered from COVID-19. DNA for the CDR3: TGCAGCGTTACCAGGGGTAACTATGGCTACACCTTC. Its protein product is CSVTRGNYGYTF.